The source of this TCR beta chain is a study of T cell clones after liver transplantation. Turning to the study itself: Graft-donor-reactive sequences were compared with third-party-reactive TCRbeta sequences from pre-transplant mixed lymphocyte reactions.

Germline loops: CDR1 SQVTM, CDR2 ANQGSEA. The CDR3 is 12 residues long. Trimming stripped 0 bases from V and 0 bases from J, with 1 base between. Assay: immunoSEQ multiplex PCR; the TCRdb copy retains only in-frame clones and omits some. The table has 95,000 to 130,000 clones, about nine tenths seen once. This chain links TRBV29-1 with TRBJ2-3; D call uncertain. Sequences were derived from CD4+ T cells from blood, sampled 12 months after liver transplant. The source is a human patient who received a liver transplant. Part of the T cells may come from the graft donor. DNA for the CDR3: TGCAGCGTTGAAGAGAGCACAGATACGCAGTATTTT. This translates into CSVEESTDTQYF.